Included here is one T cell receptor (beta chain) sequence, with context. The sample is drawn from a study of sequential checkpoint blockade in melanoma. Treatment in this sample: randomized to nivolumab then ipilimumab (arm A) or the reverse (arm B). The V end lost 0 bases, the J end lost 6 bases, and 6 bases lay between the germline ends. The CDR3 runs 12 residues. Per germline, CDR1 SGHAT and CDR2 FQNNGV. Sequencing was performed with immunoSEQ multiplex PCR; in TCRdb, only in-frame clones are kept and a portion is missing. This table has 15,000 to 20,000 clones, 73% appearing once. The sequences come from CD8+ T cells sorted from blood (inferred from file names), collected from a patient given nivolumab and ipilimumab in sequence. The chain recombines TRBV11-2 with TRBJ2-7; D is ambiguous. The origin of this receptor is a human donor with melanoma. CDR3: CASSLEYSEQYF. The CDR3 region has the DNA TGTGCCAGCAGCTTAGAGTATAGCGAGCAGTACTTC.